This T cell receptor beta chain comes out of a study of blood T cells in healthy people across ages. Study-level results: The study lacked donor CMV status, which possibly confounded expanded clonotype changes. Naive CD4+ cell counts and diversity both ran higher in long-lived than in aged donors.

With regard to this clonotype: The target antigen is unknown.

This CDR3 has 16 amino acids. V was pared by 5 bases and J by 4 bases, with 10 bases of the junction left unmatched. Per germline, CDR1 SEHNR and CDR2 FQNEAQ (reference sequence). Through a sample-barcoded 5' primer and a J-beta primer mix, a second PCR was run for roughly 6 to 12 cycles. In TCRdb, the 5' RACE reads were re-called with MiXCR into one record per CDR3 protein. Among around 1.5 million distinct CDR3 sequences listed, 59% were seen once. The receptor was derived from a man younger than 30 in good health. Material for sequencing was blood. The genes are TRBV7-9 and TRBJ2-5, with 10 bases fitting TRBD2. This chain's CDR3 is CASSPFVSGGLETQYF. The CDR3 coding sequence is TGTGCCAGCAGCCCCTTTGTTAGCGGGGGGTTAGAGACCCAGTACTTC.